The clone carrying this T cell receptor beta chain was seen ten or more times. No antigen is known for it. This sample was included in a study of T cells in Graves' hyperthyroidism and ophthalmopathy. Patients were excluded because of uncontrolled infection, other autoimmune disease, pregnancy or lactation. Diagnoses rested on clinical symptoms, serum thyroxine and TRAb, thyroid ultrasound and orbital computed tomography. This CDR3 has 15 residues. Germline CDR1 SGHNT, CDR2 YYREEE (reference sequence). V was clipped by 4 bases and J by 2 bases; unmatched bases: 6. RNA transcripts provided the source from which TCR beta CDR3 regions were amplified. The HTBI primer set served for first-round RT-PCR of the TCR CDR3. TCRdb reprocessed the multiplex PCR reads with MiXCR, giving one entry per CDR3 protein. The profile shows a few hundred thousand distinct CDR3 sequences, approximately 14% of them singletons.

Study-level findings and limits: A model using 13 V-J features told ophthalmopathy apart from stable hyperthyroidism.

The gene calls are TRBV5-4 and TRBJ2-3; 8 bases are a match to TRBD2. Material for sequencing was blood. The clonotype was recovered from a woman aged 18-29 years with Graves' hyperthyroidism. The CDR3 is CASSQTSGNTDTQYF. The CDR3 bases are TGTGCCAGCAGCCAAACTAGCGGAAACACAGATACGCAGTATTTT.